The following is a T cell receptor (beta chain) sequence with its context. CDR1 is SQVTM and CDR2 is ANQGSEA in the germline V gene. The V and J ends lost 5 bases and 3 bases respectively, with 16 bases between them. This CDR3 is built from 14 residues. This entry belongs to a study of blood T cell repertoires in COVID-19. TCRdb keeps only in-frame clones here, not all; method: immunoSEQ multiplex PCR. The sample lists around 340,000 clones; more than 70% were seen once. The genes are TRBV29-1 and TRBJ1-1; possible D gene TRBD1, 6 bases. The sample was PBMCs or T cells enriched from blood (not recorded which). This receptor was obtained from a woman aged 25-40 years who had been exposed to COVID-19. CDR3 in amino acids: CSVPQGGVDTEAFF. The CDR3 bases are TGCAGCGTTCCACAGGGAGGGGTCGACACTGAAGCTTTCTTT. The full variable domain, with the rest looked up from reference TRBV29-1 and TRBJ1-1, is SAVISQKPSRDICQRGTSLTIQCQVDSQVTMMFWYRQQPGQSLTLIATANQGSEATYESGFVIDKFPISRPNLTFSTLTVSNMSPEDSSIYLCSVPQGGVDTEAFFGQGTRLTVV.